A single TCR beta chain is shown here with its context. This sample is drawn from a study of blood T cell repertoires in COVID-19. Per the authors' pipeline: Cell counts per sample came from amplifying reference gene primers. Sequencing used immunoSEQ multiplex PCR; TCRdb keeps in-frame clones, though not all of them. The V and J calls and clone size are taken from that table; D and trimming were inferred from the DNA. Here the sample spans approximately 140,000 clones, roughly 90% being singletons. The J segment lost 3 bases and the V segment lost 2 bases, leaving 5 bases of the junction unmatched. The germline V gene has CDR1 SGHRS and CDR2 YFSETQ. The CDR3 spans 15 residues.

The sequenced sample consisted of peripheral blood. This clonotype was sampled from a human donor with COVID-19, enrolled during active disease. The donor label of this sample is uncertain. This chain links TRBV5-1 with TRBJ1-2, with TRBD1 matching over 9 bases. The CDR3, as DNA: TGCGCCAGCAGCTTCGACTGGGACAGGGACTATGGCTACACCTTC. Translated, it gives CASSFDWDRDYGYTF. The variable domain in full, with the rest retrieved from reference TRBV5-1 and TRBJ1-2, is KAGVTQTPRYLIKTRGQQVTLSCSPISGHRSVSWYQQTPGQGLQFLFEYFSETQRNKGNFPGRFSGRQFSNSRSEMNVSTLELGDSALYLCASSFDWDRDYGYTFGSGTRLTVV.